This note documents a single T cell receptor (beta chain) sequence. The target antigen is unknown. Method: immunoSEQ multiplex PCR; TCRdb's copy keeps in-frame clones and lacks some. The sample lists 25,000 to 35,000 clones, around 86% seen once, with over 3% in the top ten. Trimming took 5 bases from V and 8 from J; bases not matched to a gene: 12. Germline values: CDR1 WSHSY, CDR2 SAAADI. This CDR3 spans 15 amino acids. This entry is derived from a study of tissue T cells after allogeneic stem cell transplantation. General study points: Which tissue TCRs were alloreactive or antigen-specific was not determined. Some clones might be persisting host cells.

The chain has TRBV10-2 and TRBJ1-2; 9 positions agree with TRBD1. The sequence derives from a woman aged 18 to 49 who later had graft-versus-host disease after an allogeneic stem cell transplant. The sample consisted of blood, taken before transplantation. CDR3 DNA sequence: TGCGCCAGCAGTCTACAACAGGGGGCGTCAAGCGGCTACACCTTC. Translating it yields CASSLQQGASSGYTF.